The 2 T cell receptor beta chains reported below all come from one sample, sequenced in a study of blood T cell repertoires in COVID-19. TCRdb keeps only in-frame clones here, not all; method: immunoSEQ multiplex PCR. There are hundreds of thousands of clones in the sample; approximately 90% occur only once, and about 14% lies in the top ten. The sample consisted of PBMCs or T cells enriched from blood (not recorded which). These receptors were obtained from a man younger than 35 who had recovered from COVID-19.

J is TRBJ1-3 and V is TRBV6-1; perhaps TRBD1 as D (5 bases). V was cut by 1 base and J by 7 bases, with 20 bases left in between. This CDR3 contains 17 residues. Germline lookup yields CDR1 MNHNS and CDR2 SASEGT. The CDR3 here is CASSEDQGWLQINTIYF. CDR3 DNA sequence: TGTGCCAGCAGTGAAGATCAGGGATGGTTACAAATTAACACCATATATTTT.

The genes are TRBV5-1 and TRBJ1-1; maybe TRBD1 (6 bases). V was trimmed by 0 bases and J by 4 bases, leaving 10 bases between them. Germline-derived CDR1 and CDR2 are SGHRS and YFSETQ. The CDR3 runs to 14 residues. The CDR3 spells CASSLVAGATEAFF. For the CDR3, the DNA is TGCGCCAGCAGCTTGGTGGCGGGGGCCACTGAAGCTTTCTTT.